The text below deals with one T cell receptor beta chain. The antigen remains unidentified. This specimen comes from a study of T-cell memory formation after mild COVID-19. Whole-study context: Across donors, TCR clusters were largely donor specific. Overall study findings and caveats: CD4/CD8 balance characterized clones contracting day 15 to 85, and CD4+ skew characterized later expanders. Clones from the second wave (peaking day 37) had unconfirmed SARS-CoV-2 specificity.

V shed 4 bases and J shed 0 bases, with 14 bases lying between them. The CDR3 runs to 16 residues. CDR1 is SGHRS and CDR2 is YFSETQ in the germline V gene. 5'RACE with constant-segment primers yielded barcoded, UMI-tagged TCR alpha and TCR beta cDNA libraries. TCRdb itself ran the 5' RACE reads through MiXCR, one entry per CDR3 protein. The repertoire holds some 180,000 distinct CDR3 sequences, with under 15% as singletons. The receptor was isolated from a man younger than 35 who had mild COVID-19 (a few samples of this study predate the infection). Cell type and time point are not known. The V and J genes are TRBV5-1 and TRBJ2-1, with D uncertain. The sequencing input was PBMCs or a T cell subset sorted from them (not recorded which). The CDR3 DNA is TGCGCCAGCAGCGACACCCCGGCTAGCTCCTACAATGAGCAGTTCTTC. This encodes CASSDTPASSYNEQFF.